A single sample gave rise to the 20 T cell receptor beta chains below, sequenced in a study of blood T cell repertoires in COVID-19 (dated by TCRdb to 2018 to 2021). The library was generated by the immunoSEQ multiplex PCR assay. The immuneACCESS repertoire file appears here via TCRdb, limited to in-frame rearrangements. These files lack a portion of the clones; in checked studies, under half of the deficit traces to unresolved V genes, and the cause of the others is not known. In all, the sample holds approximately 250,000 clones, and around 90% of those were seen once. 4.1% of the sample belongs to the ten largest clones. Sequenced input: PBMCs or T cells enriched from blood (not recorded which). These receptors all come from a woman in her twenties or thirties with acute COVID-19.

CDR3 region: CASKRRYTGELFF. CDR3 in DNA: TGTGCCAGCAAAAGGAGGTACACCGGGGAGCTGTTTTTT. V gene TRBV7-9 combines with J gene TRBJ2-2; TRBD2 is a possible D gene (5 bases). Germline V CDR1 and CDR2: SEHNR, FQNEAQ (reference sequence). The CDR3 spans 13 residues. V was trimmed by 7 bases and J by 3 bases, leaving 9 bases between them.

The rearrangement links TRBV14 to TRBJ1-3; D gene unclear. The CDR3 extends over 15 amino acids. CDR1 SGHDN and CDR2 FVKESK come from the germline V gene. V shed 0 bases and J shed 0 bases, with 6 bases lying between them. The CDR3 DNA is TGTGCCAGCAGCCAAGAACTATACTCTGGAAACACCATATATTTT. It codes for CASSQELYSGNTIYF.

This clone came up a few times. V and J are TRBV2 and TRBJ2-5; a possible D gene is TRBD2 (6 bases). The CDR3 consists of 12 residues. CDR1 and CDR2 from the germline V gene are SNHLY and FYNNEI. The V and J ends lost 8 bases and 5 bases respectively, with 12 bases between them. CDR3 residues: CASGEVGETQYF. CDR3 nucleotides: TGTGCCAGCGGGGAGGTAGGGGAGACCCAGTACTTC. Full variable domain (rest looked up from reference TRBV2 and TRBJ2-5): EPEVTQTPSHQVTQMGQEVILRCVPISNHLYFYWYRQILGQKVEFLVSFYNNEISEKSEIFDDQFSVERPDGSNFTLKIRSTKLEDSAMYFCASGEVGETQYFGPGTRLLVL.

The chain employs TRBV29-1 and TRBJ2-1; 7 bases fit TRBD1. Looked up from germline, CDR1 is SQVTM and CDR2 is ANQGSEA. Trimming cost V 1 base and J 5 bases; bases outside gene matches: 8. The CDR3 sequence is 15 residues long. The CDR3 here is CSVEGGQGVNNEQFF. The CDR3 DNA sequence: TGCAGCGTTGAAGGGGGGCAGGGGGTTAACAATGAGCAGTTCTTC.

This clone was seen more than once but under ten times. The rearrangement uses TRBV6-5 and TRBJ2-7; tentatively, D is TRBD1 (6 bases). The CDR3 is made up of 13 amino acids. The germline V and J ends were trimmed by 6 bases and 3 bases, with 12 bases remaining between them. Germline loops: CDR1 MNHEY, CDR2 SVGAGI. CDR3 coding DNA: TGTGCCAGCAGGCAGGGGAAGGTCTACGAGCAGTACTTC. This translates into CASRQGKVYEQYF.

The V gene is TRBV7-2, the J gene TRBJ2-2, with TRBD2 identical over 11 bases. The V gene end was trimmed by 5 bases and the J gene end by 0 bases; junction bases not matched to a gene: 5. The germline gives CDR1 SGHTA, CDR2 FQGNSA. The CDR3 covers 17 residues. The CDR3: CASSISGLAANTGELFF. For the CDR3, the DNA is TGTGCCAGCAGCATATCGGGACTAGCGGCGAACACCGGGGAGCTGTTTTTT. The full variable domain, completed using reference TRBV7-2 and TRBJ2-2, is GAGVSQSPSNKVTEKGKDVELRCDPISGHTALYWYRQSLGQGLEFLIYFQGNSAPDKSGLPSDRFSAERTGGSVSTLTIQRTQQEDSAVYLCASSISGLAANTGELFFGEGSRLTVL.

This sequence joins TRBV6-5 and TRBJ2-1, with 8 bases lining up with TRBD2. After removal of 4 bases from V and 7 bases from J, the junction contained 3 bases not matched to a gene. The CDR3 is 13 amino acids. In germline, CDR1 is MNHEY, CDR2 SVGAGI. CDR3 residues: CASSWSGSNEQFF. Written as DNA, the CDR3 is TGTGCCAGCAGTTGGAGCGGGAGTAATGAGCAGTTCTTC.

This chain uses TRBV6-1 with TRBJ1-1; D remains ambiguous. Deletions cut 3 bases from V and 3 bases from J, with 11 bases between. The CDR3 has 14 amino acids. Looked up from germline, CDR1 is MNHNS and CDR2 is SASEGT. CDR3 loop: CASSDDSWDTEAFF. In nucleotides, the CDR3 is TGTGCCAGCAGTGACGACTCTTGGGACACTGAAGCTTTCTTT.

Regarding this clone: Within the sample, other DNA sequences also encode this same CDR3. The chain links TRBV27 to TRBJ1-1; 7 bases are shared with TRBD1. Per germline, CDR1 MNHEY and CDR2 SMNVEV (reference sequence). The CDR3 totals 13 residues. With 6 bases clipped from V and 3 bases from J, the junction kept 4 bases outside the gene matches. The CDR3 nucleotides read TGTGCCAGCAGCCTAGACAGGGACACTGAAGCTTTCTTT. Translating it yields CASSLDRDTEAFF.

The chain carries TRBV30 and TRBJ1-5, with D tentatively TRBD1 (5 bases). Trimming pared 5 bases from V and 3 bases from J, leaving 11 bases between. The CDR3 is 13 amino acids. The germline CDR1 and CDR2 sequences are GTSNPN and SVGIG (reference sequence). CDR3 DNA sequence: TGTGCCTGGTGCGGGGGAGACAATCAGCCCCAGCATTTT. This translates into CAWCGGDNQPQHF.

J is TRBJ2-7 and V is TRBV19; 10 bases map to TRBD2. After removal of 4 bases from V and 7 bases from J, the junction contained 13 bases not matched to a gene. The CDR3 length is 16 residues. From germline, CDR1 is LNHDA and CDR2 SQIVND (reference sequence). The CDR3 region is CASSKTTSGRRREQYF. Here the CDR3 DNA reads TGTGCCAGTAGTAAAACGACTAGCGGGCGCAGGAGGGAGCAGTACTTC.

The chain recombines TRBV6-2 or TRBV6-3 with TRBJ2-1; TRBD1 might be the D (6 bases). The CDR3 sequence is 16 residues long. V lost 0 bases, J lost 4 bases, and 13 bases lay in between. Per germline, CDR1 MNHEY and CDR2 SVGEGT. The DNA for the CDR3 is TGTGCCAGCAGTTACTCTAAAGCAGGGGTGTACAATGAGCAGTTCTTC. It translates to CASSYSKAGVYNEQFF.

The CDR3 here is CASSWRVWDRSYEQYF. In nucleotides, the CDR3 is TGTGCCAGCAGCTGGCGGGTGTGGGACAGGTCCTACGAGCAGTACTTC. The J gene is TRBJ2-7, the V gene TRBV28, with 8 bases aligning to TRBD1. Germline V gene lookup returns CDR1 MDHEN and CDR2 SYDVKM. The length of the CDR3 is 16 residues. The V gene end was trimmed by 6 bases and the J gene end by 1 base; junction bases not matched to a gene: 11.

This rearrangement joins TRBV12-3 or TRBV12-4 to TRBJ1-2; TRBD1 matches at 9 bases. The length of the CDR3 is 13 residues. The V and J ends lost 6 bases and 4 bases, in that order; junction bases with no gene match: 3. The CDR3 sequence is CASSATGGYGYTF. CDR3 nucleotides: TGTGCCAGCAGCGCGACAGGGGGCTATGGCTACACCTTC.

The DNA for the CDR3 is TGTGCCAGCAGGGAGGACAGGTCGGAGGGCTACACCTTC. It yields the protein CASREDRSEGYTF. This chain joins TRBV2 and TRBJ1-2; TRBD1 matches at 7 bases. The junction had 9 bases not matched to a gene; V was cut back by 6 bases and J by 8 bases. CDR3 length equals 13 residues. Per germline, CDR1 SNHLY and CDR2 FYNNEI. Filled out from reference TRBV2 and TRBJ1-2, the complete variable domain reads EPEVTQTPSHQVTQMGQEVILRCVPISNHLYFYWYRQILGQKVEFLVSFYNNEISEKSEIFDDQFSVERPDGSNFTLKIRSTKLEDSAMYFCASREDRSEGYTFGSGTRLTVV.

This chain connects TRBV9 to TRBJ1-6; 8 positions agree with TRBD1. The CDR3 covers 14 residues. The germline V gene has CDR1 SGDLS and CDR2 YYNGEE. V lost 2 bases and J lost 8; bases outside the gene matches: 3. Here the CDR3 reads CASSVEQGDSPLHF. CDR3 nucleotide sequence: TGTGCCAGCAGCGTTGAACAGGGGGATTCACCCCTCCACTTT.

This clone has only a few counts. The genes are TRBV7-9 and TRBJ2-3, with D unresolved. The CDR3 length is 13 residues. Germline V lookup: CDR1 SEHNR, CDR2 FQNEAQ (reference sequence). Between the trimmed V and J ends, which lost 8 bases and 1 base, there was a span of 10 bases. In nucleotides, the CDR3 is TGTGCCAGCCTAGACTCGGGCACAGATACGCAGTATTTT. Amino acids: CASLDSGTDTQYF.

The chain combines TRBV27 with TRBJ2-1, with a weak D call TRBD2 (5 bases). The CDR3 has 15 residues. The V and J ends lost 5 bases and 0 bases respectively, with 11 bases between them. CDR1 and CDR2 (germline): MNHEY, SMNVEV (reference sequence). In DNA, the CDR3 is TGTGCCAGCAGTCCGGGGATTAGCTCCTACAATGAGCAGTTCTTC. This encodes CASSPGISSYNEQFF.

Written as DNA, the CDR3 is TGCGCCAGCAGCCAAGACATTGGCGGACTCACAGATACGCAGTATTTT. Its translation: CASSQDIGGLTDTQYF. This chain uses TRBV4-3 with TRBJ2-3; weak D call: TRBD2 (5 bases). The length of the CDR3 is 16 residues. Between the trimmed V and J ends, which lost 0 bases and 2 bases, there was a span of 12 bases. Germline CDR1 and CDR2: LGHNA and YSLEER.

The chain has TRBV5-1 and TRBJ1-2, with TRBD1 matching over 9 bases. J gave up 2 bases and V 3 bases, and 5 bases lay outside the gene matches. The CDR3 length is 15 residues. CDR1 is SGHRS, CDR2 YFSETQ, per germline. CDR3 protein: CASSSGQGPNYGYTF. In DNA, the CDR3 is TGCGCCAGCAGCTCCGGACAGGGGCCAAACTATGGCTACACCTTC.